Below are 19 T cell receptor beta chains sequenced from a single sample in a study of identical twins. TCRdb passed the 5' RACE reads through MiXCR, listing each CDR3 protein once. The sample lists 200,000 or so distinct CDR3 sequences; about 7.5% were seen once. This sample was shared with a second study, whose subject was yellow fever vaccine responses in identical twins.

The sequenced sample consisted of memory (CD45RO+) T cells sorted from blood. The receptor source for this set is a woman aged 18-29 years in good health.

This clonotype was counted a few times. This rearrangement joins TRBV5-1 to TRBJ2-7, with D possibly called TRBD1 or TRBD2 (6 bases each). This CDR3 is built from 15 residues. Trimming removed 6 bases at V and 0 bases at J, with 16 bases between. Germline CDR1 and CDR2: SGHRS and YFSETQ. The CDR3 sequence: CASNLKGGTSYEQYF. The CDR3 bases are TGCGCCAGCAATTTAAAGGGGGGAACCTCCTACGAGCAGTACTTC.

This clonotype showed up many times. The J gene is TRBJ2-7, the V gene TRBV3-1; 7 bases map to TRBD1. With V trimmed by 1 base and J by 5 bases, 5 bases remained unmatched. The length of the CDR3 is 14 residues. Germline-derived CDR1 and CDR2 are LGHDT and YNNKEL (reference sequence). The CDR3 sequence: CASSQGQGVNEQYF. CDR3 nucleotides: TGTGCCAGCAGCCAAGGACAGGGTGTCAACGAGCAGTACTTC.

This rearrangement joins TRBV4-3 to TRBJ2-2, with TRBD1 as a possible D gene (5 bases). V was pared by 0 bases and J by 6 bases, with 14 bases between. This CDR3 comprises 16 residues. CDR1 LGHNA and CDR2 YSLEER come from the germline V gene. The CDR3: CASSQELQGRAGELFF. For the CDR3, the DNA is TGCGCCAGCAGCCAAGAATTGCAGGGTCGCGCCGGGGAGCTGTTTTTT.

This chain uses TRBV6-4 with TRBJ2-1, with D uncertain. V was shortened by 6 bases and J by 4 bases, with 10 bases between the two germline ends. The germline V gene encodes CDR1 MRHNA and CDR2 SNTAGT. The length of the CDR3 is 13 residues. The DNA for the CDR3 is TGTGCCAGCAGCCCTATAGGGTACAATGAGCAGTTCTTC. Its translation: CASSPIGYNEQFF.

This clonotype was counted at least ten times. The chain joins TRBV20-1 to TRBJ2-1; TRBD2 matches 10 bases. The CDR3 is made up of 15 amino acids. V shed 3 bases and J 8 bases; nucleotides not matched to a gene: 10. The germline CDR1 and CDR2 sequences are DFQATT and SNEGSKA (reference sequence). In DNA form, the CDR3 reads TGCAGTGCTAGCCCTGCTAGCGGGAGTAAAGATGAGCAGTTCTTC. Its protein is CSASPASGSKDEQFF.

This clonotype was seen a handful of times. The chain uses TRBV12-5 and TRBJ2-5; the D gene is possibly TRBD2 (6 bases). This CDR3 is built from 17 residues. V lost 6 bases to trimming and J lost 2 bases, with 22 bases between them. Germline assignment: CDR1 LGHNT and CDR2 FRNRAP. Here the CDR3 reads CASGRTFGASDQETQYF. CDR3 sequence (DNA): TGTGCTAGTGGACGGACGTTCGGGGCTAGCGATCAAGAGACCCAGTACTTC.

Ten or more counts support this clonotype. This chain joins TRBV4-3 and TRBJ2-3, with 10 bases that match TRBD1. This CDR3 comprises 16 residues. Germline CDR1 reads LGHNA; CDR2 reads YSLEER. J lost 4 bases, V lost 2 bases, and 6 bases had no gene match. The DNA for the CDR3 is TGCGCCAGCAGCCAAAAACCCGGGACAGGGGCAGATACGCAGTATTTT. Protein sequence: CASSQKPGTGADTQYF.

This clonotype was picked up many times. The DNA of the CDR3 is TGTGCCAGCAGCGTAGGCCAGGGCTTCTACGAGCAGTACTTC. Translating gives CASSVGQGFYEQYF. The chain joins TRBV9 to TRBJ2-7; tentatively, D is TRBD1 (5 bases). This CDR3 spans 14 amino acids. Germline values: CDR1 SGDLS, CDR2 YYNGEE. V lost 0 bases, J lost 3 bases, and 10 bases lay in between.

This clonotype was recorded many times. The chain has TRBV25-1 and TRBJ2-3, with 9 nucleotides matching TRBD2. CDR1 is MGHDK, CDR2 SYGVNS, per germline. The CDR3 consists of 17 residues. V lost 4 bases, J lost 5 bases, and 13 bases stayed unmatched. The CDR3 spells CASSAGGLAGSKDTQYF. The CDR3 DNA sequence: TGTGCCAGCAGTGCCGGAGGGCTAGCGGGAAGTAAAGATACGCAGTATTTT.

This clonotype was recorded at least ten times. The chain has TRBV3-1 and TRBJ2-3; possibly TRBD2 for D (5 bases). CDR1 is LGHDT and CDR2 is YNNKEL in the germline V gene (reference sequence). Trimming shortened V by 2 bases and J by 7 bases, and 7 bases separated the two germline ends. The CDR3 runs 12 residues. CDR3 DNA sequence: TGTGCCAGCAGCCAAACGGGGAATACGCAGTATTTT. This sequence encodes CASSQTGNTQYF.

The rearrangement links TRBV15 to TRBJ1-6; D remains unclear. Germline CDR1 is LNHNV and CDR2 is YYDKDF (reference sequence). V lost 2 bases and J 10 bases, leaving 9 bases between the germline ends. CDR3 size: 13 residues. The CDR3 nucleotides are TGTGCCACCAGCAGATCTCCAGGCTCACCCCTCCACTTT. This gives the protein CATSRSPGSPLHF.

This clonotype was seen just once. This chain uses TRBV18 with TRBJ2-4; D perhaps matches TRBD1 (6 bases). Looked up from germline, CDR1 is KGHSH and CDR2 is LQKENI. The CDR3 runs to 17 residues. Trimming took 0 bases from V and 1 from J, leaving 13 bases between them. As DNA, the CDR3 is TGTGCCAGCTCACCACCCACACCCCAGGGGGCCAAAAACATTCAGTACTTC. Protein: CASSPPTPQGAKNIQYF. Drawing the rest from reference TRBV18 and TRBJ2-4, the complete variable domain is NAGVMQNPRHLVRRRGQEARLRCSPMKGHSHVYWYRQLPEEGLKFMVYLQKENIIDESGMPKERFSAEFPKEGPSILRIQQVVRGDSAAYFCASSPPTPQGAKNIQYFGAGTRLSVL.

This clonotype has only a few counts. V is TRBV5-1 and J is TRBJ2-5; TRBD1 might be the D (6 bases). Trimming took 0 bases from V and 11 from J, leaving 14 bases between them. The V gene's germline CDR1 is SGHRS and CDR2 YFSETQ. The CDR3 is made up of 13 amino acids. This chain's CDR3 is CASSLEQGRLQYF. DNA of the CDR3: TGCGCCAGCAGCTTGGAACAGGGTCGGTTACAGTACTTC.

The V and J genes are TRBV18 and TRBJ2-3; the match to TRBD2 covers 10 bases. This CDR3 has 16 residues. V was clipped by 6 bases and J by 4 bases; unmatched bases: 10. From germline, CDR1 is KGHSH and CDR2 LQKENI. CDR3 sequence: CASSRSSGRDPDTQYF. For the CDR3, the DNA is TGTGCCAGCTCGCGCTCTAGCGGGAGAGATCCAGATACGCAGTATTTT.

This clonotype was seen more than once but under ten times. V usage is TRBV30 and J usage is TRBJ2-5, with 9 bases lining up with TRBD1. V was pared by 5 bases and J by 5 bases, with 9 bases of the junction left unmatched. This CDR3 region has 14 residues. The germline gives CDR1 GTSNPN, CDR2 SVGIG (reference sequence). CDR3 sequence reads: CAWLEQGARETQYF. The CDR3 DNA sequence: TGTGCCTGGTTAGAACAGGGGGCGCGGGAGACCCAGTACTTC.

This clonotype has ten or more counts. The V and J genes are TRBV6-2 or TRBV6-3 and TRBJ2-5, with a weak D call TRBD2 (6 bases). Per germline, CDR1 MNHEY and CDR2 SVGEGT. The CDR3 covers 14 residues. V was trimmed by 4 bases and J by 5 bases, leaving 14 bases between them. DNA of the CDR3: TGTGCCAGCAGTTCCCGGGTCAGCGGGGAGACCCAGTACTTC. It encodes CASSSRVSGETQYF.

The chain is built from TRBV14 and TRBJ2-1; 15 bases line up with TRBD2. Trimming took 4 bases from V and 10 from J; bases not matched to a gene: 8. CDR1 is SGHDN and CDR2 is FVKESK in the germline V gene. This CDR3 spans 16 amino acids. The CDR3 DNA reads TGTGCCAGCAGCCGACCGGGACTAGCGGGAGGAGGAGAGCAGTTCTTC. Its translation: CASSRPGLAGGGEQFF.

The chain is built from TRBV9 and TRBJ2-7, with 9 positions matching TRBD1. V shed 4 bases and J 5 bases; nucleotides not matched to a gene: 7. There are 14 residues in the CDR3. Germline CDR1 reads SGDLS; CDR2 reads YYNGEE. The CDR3 sequence: CASSPRTGVNEQYF. The CDR3 DNA reads TGTGCCAGCAGCCCTAGGACAGGGGTAAACGAGCAGTACTTC.

This chain uses TRBV12-3 or TRBV12-4 with TRBJ2-7, with D possibly being TRBD1 (7 bases). V was cut by 5 bases and J by 2 bases, with 16 bases left in between. The CDR3 totals 15 residues. CDR3 protein: CASSLQGGTAYEQYF. The CDR3 DNA is TGTGCCAGCAGTCTTCAGGGGGGTACGGCCTACGAGCAGTACTTC.